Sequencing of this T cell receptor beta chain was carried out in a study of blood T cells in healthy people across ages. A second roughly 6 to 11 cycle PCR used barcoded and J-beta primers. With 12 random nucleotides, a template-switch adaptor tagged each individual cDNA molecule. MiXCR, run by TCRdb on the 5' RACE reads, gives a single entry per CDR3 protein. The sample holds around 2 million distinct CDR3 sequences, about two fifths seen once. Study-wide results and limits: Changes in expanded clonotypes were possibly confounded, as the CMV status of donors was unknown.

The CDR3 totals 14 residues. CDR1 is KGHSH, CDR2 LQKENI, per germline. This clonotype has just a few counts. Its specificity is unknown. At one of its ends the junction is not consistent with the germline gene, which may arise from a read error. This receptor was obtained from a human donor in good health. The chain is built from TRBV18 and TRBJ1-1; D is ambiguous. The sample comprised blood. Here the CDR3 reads CASSPMTLNTEAFF. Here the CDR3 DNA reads TGTGCCAGCTCGCCGATGACCCTGAACACTGAGGCTTTCTTT.